This record concerns one T cell receptor beta chain sequence. The V end lost 0 bases, the J end lost 3 bases, and 9 bases lay between the germline ends. Germline CDR1 and CDR2: DFQATT and SNEGSKA (reference sequence). CDR3 length: 14 amino acids. These data originate in a study of T-cell reconstitution after alpha-beta-depleted transplantation in children. Unique molecular identifiers were incorporated into the prepared TCRbeta library. TCRdb used MiXCR to reprocess the PCR reads, holding one entry per CDR3 protein. Counted here are roughly 610,000 distinct CDR3 sequences, over 9.5% occurring once; the ten biggest clones make up less than 5%.

The chain carries TRBV20-1 and TRBJ2-4; a possible D gene is TRBD2 (5 bases). This specimen consisted of PBMCs from the stem cell graft donor, obtained from the stem cell graft. The sequence was obtained from a human donor who donated a stem cell graft to a child with acute myeloid leukemia. This chain's CDR3 is CSARDPLDKNIQYF. The CDR3 DNA sequence: TGCAGTGCTAGAGATCCACTAGACAAAAACATTCAGTACTTC.